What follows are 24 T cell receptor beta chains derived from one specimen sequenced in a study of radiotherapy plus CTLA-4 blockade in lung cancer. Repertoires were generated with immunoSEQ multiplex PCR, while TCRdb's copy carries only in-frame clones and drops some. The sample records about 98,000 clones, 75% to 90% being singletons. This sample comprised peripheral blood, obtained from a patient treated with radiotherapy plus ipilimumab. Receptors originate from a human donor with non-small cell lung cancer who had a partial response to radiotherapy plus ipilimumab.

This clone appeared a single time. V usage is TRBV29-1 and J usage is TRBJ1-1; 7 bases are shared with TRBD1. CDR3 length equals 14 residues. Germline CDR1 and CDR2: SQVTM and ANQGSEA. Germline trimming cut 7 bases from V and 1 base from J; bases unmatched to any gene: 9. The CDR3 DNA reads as TGCAGCGCACAAGGACAGGTCGGGAACACTGAAGCTTTCTTT. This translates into CSAQGQVGNTEAFF.

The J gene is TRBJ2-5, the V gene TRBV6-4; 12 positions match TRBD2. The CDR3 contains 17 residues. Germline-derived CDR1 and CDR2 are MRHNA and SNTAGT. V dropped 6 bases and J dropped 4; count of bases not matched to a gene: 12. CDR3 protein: CASRRTTLGLAGETQYF. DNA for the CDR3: TGTGCCAGCAGAAGAACCACCCTGGGACTAGCGGGAGAGACCCAGTACTTC.

CDR3 sequence reads: CASSLGQGWQPQHF. The CDR3 DNA sequence: TGTGCCAGCAGTTTGGGGCAGGGATGGCAGCCCCAGCATTTT. The gene calls are TRBV28 and TRBJ1-5; TRBD1 is a possible D gene (5 bases). The germline gives CDR1 MDHEN, CDR2 SYDVKM. Trimming cost V 3 bases and J 7 bases, with 13 bases left between them. There are 14 residues in the CDR3.

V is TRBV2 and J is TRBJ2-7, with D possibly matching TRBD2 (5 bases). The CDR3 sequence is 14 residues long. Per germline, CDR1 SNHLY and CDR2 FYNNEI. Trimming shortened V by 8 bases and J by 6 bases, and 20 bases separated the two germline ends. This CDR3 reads CASGQAVGLGEQYF. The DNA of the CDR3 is TGTGCCAGCGGCCAAGCGGTGGGGTTAGGCGAGCAGTACTTC.

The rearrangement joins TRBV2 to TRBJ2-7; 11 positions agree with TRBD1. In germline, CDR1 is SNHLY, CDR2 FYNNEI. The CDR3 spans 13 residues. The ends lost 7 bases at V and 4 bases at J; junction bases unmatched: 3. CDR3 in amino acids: CASKGTGGYEQYF. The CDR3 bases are TGTGCCAGCAAGGGGACAGGGGGATACGAGCAGTACTTC.

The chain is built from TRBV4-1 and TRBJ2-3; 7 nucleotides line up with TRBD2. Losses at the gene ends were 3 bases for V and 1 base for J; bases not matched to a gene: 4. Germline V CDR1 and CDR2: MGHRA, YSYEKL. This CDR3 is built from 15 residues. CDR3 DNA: TGCGCCAGCAGCCACCTTAGCGGGCGCACAGATACGCAGTATTTT. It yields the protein CASSHLSGRTDTQYF.

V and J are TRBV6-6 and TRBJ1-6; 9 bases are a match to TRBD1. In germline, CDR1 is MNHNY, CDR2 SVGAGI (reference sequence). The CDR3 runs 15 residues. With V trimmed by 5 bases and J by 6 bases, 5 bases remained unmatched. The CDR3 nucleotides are TGTGCCAGCAGTGCCCAGGACAGGGGTAATTCACCCCTCCACTTT. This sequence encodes CASSAQDRGNSPLHF.

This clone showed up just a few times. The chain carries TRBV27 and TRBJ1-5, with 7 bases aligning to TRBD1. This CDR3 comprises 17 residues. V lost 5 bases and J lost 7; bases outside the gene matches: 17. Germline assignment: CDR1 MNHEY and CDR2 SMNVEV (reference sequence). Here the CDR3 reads CASSPTPLFLRGQPQHF. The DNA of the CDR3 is TGTGCCAGCAGTCCGACCCCCCTCTTCCTCAGGGGGCAGCCCCAGCATTTT.

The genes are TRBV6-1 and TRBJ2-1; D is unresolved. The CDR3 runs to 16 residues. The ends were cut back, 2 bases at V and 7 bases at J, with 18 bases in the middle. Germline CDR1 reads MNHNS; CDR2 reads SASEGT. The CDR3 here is CASSESYAAGLNEQFF. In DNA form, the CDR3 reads TGTGCCAGCAGTGAATCTTATGCCGCAGGATTAAATGAGCAGTTCTTC.

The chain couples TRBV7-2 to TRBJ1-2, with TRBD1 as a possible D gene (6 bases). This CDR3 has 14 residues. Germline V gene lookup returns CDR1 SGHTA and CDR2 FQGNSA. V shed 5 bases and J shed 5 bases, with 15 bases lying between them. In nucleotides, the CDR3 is TGTGCCAGCAGCCCCTATGGGGGCAAGTATGGCTACACCTTC. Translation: CASSPYGGKYGYTF.

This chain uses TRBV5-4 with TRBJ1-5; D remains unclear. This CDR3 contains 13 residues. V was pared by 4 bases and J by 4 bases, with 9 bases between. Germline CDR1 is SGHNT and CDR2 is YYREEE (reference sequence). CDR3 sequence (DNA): TGTGCCAGCAGCCAAGCGGTTAATCAGCCCCAGCATTTT. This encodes CASSQAVNQPQHF.

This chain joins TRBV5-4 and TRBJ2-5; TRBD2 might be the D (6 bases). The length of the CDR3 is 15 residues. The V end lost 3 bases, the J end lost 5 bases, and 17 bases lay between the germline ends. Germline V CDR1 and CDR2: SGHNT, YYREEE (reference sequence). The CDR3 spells CASSSPMVGGETQYF. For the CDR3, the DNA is TGTGCCAGCAGCTCCCCAATGGTAGGAGGGGAGACCCAGTACTTC.

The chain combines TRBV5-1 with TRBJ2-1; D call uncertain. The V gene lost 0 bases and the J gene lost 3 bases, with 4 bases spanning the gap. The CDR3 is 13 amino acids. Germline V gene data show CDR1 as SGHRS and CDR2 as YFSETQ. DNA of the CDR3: TGCGCCAGCAGCTTGGACAACTACAATGAGCAGTTCTTC. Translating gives CASSLDNYNEQFF.

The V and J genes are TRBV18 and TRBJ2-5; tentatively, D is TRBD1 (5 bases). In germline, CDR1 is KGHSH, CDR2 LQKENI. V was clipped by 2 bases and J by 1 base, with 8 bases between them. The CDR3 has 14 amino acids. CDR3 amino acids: CASSPGHLQETQYF. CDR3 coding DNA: TGTGCCAGCTCACCAGGACATCTCCAAGAGACCCAGTACTTC.

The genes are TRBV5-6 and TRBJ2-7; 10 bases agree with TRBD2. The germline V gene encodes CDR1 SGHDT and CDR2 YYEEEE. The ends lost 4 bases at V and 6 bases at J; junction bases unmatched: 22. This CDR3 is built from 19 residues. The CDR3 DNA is TGTGCCAGCAGCCCGTCACAGGGGCTACTGTCTAGCGGGAGTCTCGAGCAGTACTTC. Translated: CASSPSQGLLSSGSLEQYF.

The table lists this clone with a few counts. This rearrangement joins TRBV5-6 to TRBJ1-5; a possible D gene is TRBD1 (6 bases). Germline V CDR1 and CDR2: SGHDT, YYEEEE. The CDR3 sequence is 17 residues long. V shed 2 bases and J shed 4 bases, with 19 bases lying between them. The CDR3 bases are TGTGCCAGCAGCTTAGCACCCGGACAGTCCCTGAATCAGCCCCAGCATTTT. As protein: CASSLAPGQSLNQPQHF.

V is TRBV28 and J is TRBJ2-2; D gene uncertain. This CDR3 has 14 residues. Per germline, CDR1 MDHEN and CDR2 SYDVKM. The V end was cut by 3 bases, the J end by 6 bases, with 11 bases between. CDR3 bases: TGTGCCAGCAGTTTTTACGGTTTGGCCGGGGAGCTGTTTTTT. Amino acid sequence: CASSFYGLAGELFF.

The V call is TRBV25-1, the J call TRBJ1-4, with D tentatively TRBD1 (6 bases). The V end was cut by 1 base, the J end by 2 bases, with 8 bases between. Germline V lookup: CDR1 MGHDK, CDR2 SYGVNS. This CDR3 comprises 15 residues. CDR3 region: CASSESRGTNEKLFF. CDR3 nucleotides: TGTGCCAGCAGTGAATCCAGGGGTACTAATGAAAAACTGTTTTTT.

For the CDR3, the DNA is TGCGCCAGCAGCTTGTTGCGACCCGTCGGGACTAATGAAAAACTGTTTTTT. It translates to CASSLLRPVGTNEKLFF. This chain links TRBV5-1 with TRBJ1-4, with unresolved D. Looked up from germline, CDR1 is SGHRS and CDR2 is YFSETQ. This CDR3 contains 17 residues. V was cut by 1 base and J by 2 bases, with 15 bases left in between.

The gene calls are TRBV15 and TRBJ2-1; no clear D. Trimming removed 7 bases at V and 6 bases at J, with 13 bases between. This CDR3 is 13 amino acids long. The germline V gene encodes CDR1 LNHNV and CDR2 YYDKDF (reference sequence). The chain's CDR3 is CATTTTRRNEQFF. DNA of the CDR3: TGTGCCACCACCACGACTCGTCGCAATGAGCAGTTCTTC.

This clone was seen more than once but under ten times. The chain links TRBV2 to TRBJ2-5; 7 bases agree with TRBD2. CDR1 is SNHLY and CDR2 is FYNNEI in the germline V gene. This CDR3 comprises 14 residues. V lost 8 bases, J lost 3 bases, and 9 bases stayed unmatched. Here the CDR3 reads CASLPGTTEETQYF. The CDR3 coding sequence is TGTGCCAGCTTACCCGGGACTACCGAAGAGACCCAGTACTTC.

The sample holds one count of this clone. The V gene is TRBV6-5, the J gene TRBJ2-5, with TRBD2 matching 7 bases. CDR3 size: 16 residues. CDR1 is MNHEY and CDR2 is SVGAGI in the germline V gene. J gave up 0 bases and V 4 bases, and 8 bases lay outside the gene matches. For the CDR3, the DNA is TGTGCCAGCAGTTTGGGGCTAGCGGAAGACCAAGAGACCCAGTACTTC. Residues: CASSLGLAEDQETQYF.

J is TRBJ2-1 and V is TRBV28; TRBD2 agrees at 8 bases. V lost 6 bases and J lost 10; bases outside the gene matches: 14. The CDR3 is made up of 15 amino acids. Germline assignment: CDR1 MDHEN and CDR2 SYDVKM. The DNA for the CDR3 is TGTGCCAGCAGCCCCCTTAGCGGGACAAGTCGAGAGCAGTTCTTC. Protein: CASSPLSGTSREQFF.

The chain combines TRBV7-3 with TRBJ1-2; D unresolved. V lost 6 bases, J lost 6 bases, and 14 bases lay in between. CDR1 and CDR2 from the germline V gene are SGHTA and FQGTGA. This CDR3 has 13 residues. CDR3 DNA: TGTGCCAGCAGTCTTACCGGGTTCGATGGCTACACCTTC. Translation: CASSLTGFDGYTF.